This TCR beta chain was sequenced during a study of blood T cell repertoires in COVID-19. Turning to the study itself: Samples of COVID-19 (acute and convalescent) were obtained from the United States, Italy and Spain. PBMCs, B-cell-depleted T cells, or T cells were the source of the cDNA or gDNA that made up the material.

The CDR3 extends over 13 amino acids. Germline V gene lookup returns CDR1 SNHLY and CDR2 FYNNEI. Trimming took 7 bases from V and 5 from J; bases not matched to a gene: 6. Living in roughly 23 US areas, the participants were between about 18 and 95 years of age. In the authors' workflow: By means of reference gene primer amplification, nucleated cell counts were estimated. Produced via immunoSEQ multiplex PCR; TCRdb's table is partial and in-frame only. V and J calls and clone size are copied from that table; D and trimming were computed from the DNA. The data hold around 280,000 clones, with 90% observed a single time.

The chain carries TRBV2 and TRBJ2-5; 8 bases fit TRBD1. The source of this sequence is a woman aged 18-30 years with acute COVID-19. Sequences were obtained from PBMCs or T cells enriched from blood (not recorded which). This CDR3 is CASTLDRAETQYF. The DNA of the CDR3 is TGTGCCAGCACCCTGGACAGGGCTGAGACCCAGTACTTC.